One and the same sample provided the 27 T cell receptor beta chains below, sequenced in a study of cytomegalovirus exposure and HLA in healthy donors. This PCR relied on a set of 60 Vbeta primers and 13 Jbeta primers. The repertoire was sequenced with immunoSEQ multiplex PCR; TCRdb's copy has only in-frame clones and lacks some. The profile shows roughly 31,000 clones, 60% to 80% of them singletons. The sample consisted of PBMCs. These receptors came from a male donor in good health and CMV-seropositive.

This clone was detected a few times. The chain uses TRBV19 and TRBJ1-2; possible D gene TRBD1, 6 bases. The CDR3 is 16 amino acids. The germline V gene encodes CDR1 LNHDA and CDR2 SQIVND (reference sequence). Trimming left V 7 bases short and J 4 bases short, with 22 bases between. Here the CDR3 DNA reads TGTGCCAGTACCTACCCAGGGGCCCAGGGTAGCTATGGCTACACCTTC. It translates to CASTYPGAQGSYGYTF.

CDR3 residues: CASSYKRESTGELFF. The CDR3 DNA is TGTGCCAGCAGTTACAAGCGGGAGTCCACCGGGGAGCTGTTTTTT. The chain employs TRBV6-5 and TRBJ2-2; 8 bases align to TRBD2. The V gene's germline CDR1 is MNHEY and CDR2 SVGAGI. CDR3 length: 15 amino acids. The trim removed 2 bases at V and 4 bases at J, leaving 3 bases unmatched.

In its sample, this clone was seen a few times. This rearrangement joins TRBV4-2 to TRBJ2-1, with TRBD1 identical over 9 bases. J gave up 5 bases and V 4 bases, and 3 bases lay outside the gene matches. The germline gives CDR1 LGHNA, CDR2 YNFKEQ. This CDR3 is 14 amino acids long. CDR3 nucleotide sequence: TGTGCCAGCAGCCTGGGGGACAGGGACAATGAGCAGTTCTTC. Translation: CASSLGDRDNEQFF.

The rearrangement links TRBV5-4 to TRBJ2-3, with D uncertain. Deletions cut 0 bases from V and 1 base from J, with 6 bases between. The CDR3 is 14 residues long. CDR1 SGHNT and CDR2 YYREEE come from the germline V gene (reference sequence). CDR3 residues: CASSLGAGTDTQYF. DNA for the CDR3: TGTGCCAGCAGCTTGGGTGCAGGCACAGATACGCAGTATTTT.

This clone turned up a few times. The V call is TRBV5-1, the J call TRBJ2-7; TRBD1 matches 7 bases. The CDR3 covers 14 residues. In germline, CDR1 is SGHRS, CDR2 YFSETQ. The ends lost 4 bases at V and 2 bases at J; junction bases unmatched: 6. This CDR3 is CASSLDRSTYEQYF. The DNA of the CDR3 is TGCGCCAGCAGCCTGGACAGGTCGACCTACGAGCAGTACTTC.

This CDR3 is CASRDETGNYGYTF. As DNA, the CDR3 is TGTGCCAGCAGAGACGAGACAGGCAACTATGGCTACACCTTC. The rearrangement joins TRBV10-3 to TRBJ1-2, with D perhaps matching TRBD1 (6 bases). Germline values: CDR1 ENHRY, CDR2 SYGVKD. V was trimmed by 10 bases and J by 2 bases, leaving 17 bases between them. The CDR3 consists of 14 residues.

V usage is TRBV5-6 and J usage is TRBJ1-3; D ambiguous. Looked up from germline, CDR1 is SGHDT and CDR2 is YYEEEE. The V end was cut by 4 bases, the J end by 4 bases, with 15 bases between. There are 15 residues in the CDR3. The CDR3 region has the DNA TGTGCCAGCAGCGCCCCGGGGTCGGGGGGAAACACCATATATTTT. This encodes CASSAPGSGGNTIYF. Full variable domain (rest looked up from reference TRBV5-6 and TRBJ1-3): DAGVTQSPTHLIKTRGQQVTLRCSPKSGHDTVSWYQQALGQGPQFIFQYYEEEERQRGNFPDRFSGHQFPNYSSELNVNALLLGDSALYLCASSAPGSGGNTIYFGEGSWLTVV.

The chain joins TRBV4-1 to TRBJ2-1; tentatively, D is TRBD2 (7 bases). CDR3 length: 15 amino acids. Germline values: CDR1 MGHRA, CDR2 YSYEKL. V lost 1 base and J lost 3, with 10 bases in between. CDR3 nucleotide sequence: TGCGCCAGCAGCCAAGCGGGGGGCAACTACAATGAGCAGTTCTTC. Amino acids: CASSQAGGNYNEQFF.

The chain links TRBV15 to TRBJ1-5; D not certain. CDR1 is LNHNV and CDR2 is YYDKDF in the germline V gene (reference sequence). V gave up 5 bases and J gave up 7 bases, with 15 bases separating them. The CDR3 consists of 14 residues. CDR3 amino acids: CATSLAERAQPQHF. The CDR3, as DNA: TGTGCCACCAGCCTAGCGGAAAGGGCGCAGCCCCAGCATTTT. The entire variable domain, with the rest obtained from reference TRBV15 and TRBJ1-5, is as follows: DAMVIQNPRYQVTQFGKPVTLSCSQTLNHNVMYWYQQKSSQAPKLLFHYYDKDFNNEADTPDNFQSRRPNTSFCFLDIRSPGLGDTAMYLCATSLAERAQPQHFGDGTRLSIL.

This clone was seen more than once but under ten times. V and J are TRBV5-1 and TRBJ2-2; D possibly corresponds to TRBD2 (6 bases). V dropped 2 bases and J dropped 3 bases, with 11 bases sitting between them. The CDR3 contains 15 residues. From germline, CDR1 is SGHRS and CDR2 YFSETQ. CDR3 bases: TGCGCCAGCAGCTTTGGCGGGACGGACACCGGGGAGCTGTTTTTT. Its protein product is CASSFGGTDTGELFF.

The J gene is TRBJ2-7, the V gene TRBV7-9; 7 nucleotides align to TRBD1. The CDR3 loop spans 13 amino acids. Germline CDR1 SEHNR, CDR2 FQNEAQ (reference sequence). V trimming: 5 bases; J trimming: 4 bases; junction bases outside the gene matches: 5. CDR3 loop: CASSDKGAYEQYF. The DNA of the CDR3 is TGTGCCAGCAGCGACAAGGGGGCTTACGAGCAGTACTTC.

The chain is built from TRBV19 and TRBJ2-3, with D perhaps matching TRBD2 (5 bases). The CDR3 runs 14 residues. Trimming took 5 bases from V and 2 from J, leaving 11 bases between them. In germline, CDR1 is LNHDA, CDR2 SQIVND (reference sequence). CDR3 protein: CASSPKTTTDTQYF. DNA for the CDR3: TGTGCCAGTAGTCCGAAGACTACCACAGATACGCAGTATTTT. Complete variable domain (other parts from reference TRBV19 and TRBJ2-3): DGGITQSPKYLFRKEGQNVTLSCEQNLNHDAMYWYRQDPGQGLRLIYYSQIVNDFQKGDIAEGYSVSREKKESFPLTVTSAQKNPTAFYLCASSPKTTTDTQYFGPGTRLTVL.

The rearrangement joins TRBV4-1 to TRBJ1-4; D is possibly TRBD1 (6 bases). Between the trimmed V and J ends, which lost 10 bases and 5 bases, there was a span of 11 bases. The CDR3 runs to 12 residues. CDR1 is MGHRA and CDR2 is YSYEKL in the germline V gene. In DNA form, the CDR3 reads TGCGCCACCAGGGGCGTCAATGAAAAACTGTTTTTT. Amino acid sequence: CATRGVNEKLFF.

The chain is built from TRBV5-1 and TRBJ2-7; 10 bases fit TRBD1. V lost 4 bases and J lost 6; bases outside the gene matches: 7. This CDR3 is 14 amino acids long. Germline V gene data show CDR1 as SGHRS and CDR2 as YFSETQ. CDR3 sequence reads: CASSAPGQGLEQYF. Here the CDR3 DNA reads TGCGCCAGCAGCGCCCCGGGACAGGGGCTCGAGCAGTACTTC.

This clone appeared once. In DNA, the CDR3 is TGCGCCAGCAGCTTGGTGCCGGGGAGGGAAGAGACCCAGTACTTC. Translated, it gives CASSLVPGREETQYF. V is TRBV5-1 and J is TRBJ2-5; 7 bases are shared with TRBD2. Losses at the gene ends were 0 bases for V and 3 bases for J; bases not matched to a gene: 5. Germline V gives CDR1 SGHRS, CDR2 YFSETQ. The CDR3 extends over 15 amino acids.

The chain carries TRBV5-1 and TRBJ2-1; 8 bases agree with TRBD1. The CDR3 covers 15 residues. The V gene's germline CDR1 is SGHRS and CDR2 YFSETQ. The V and J ends lost 6 bases and 4 bases, in that order; junction bases with no gene match: 9. The CDR3 loop is CASTPRDRSYNEQFF. The DNA of the CDR3 is TGCGCCAGCACCCCCCGGGACAGGTCTTACAATGAGCAGTTCTTC.

This sequence joins TRBV6-5 and TRBJ1-2; 8 bases fit TRBD1. The CDR3 is 15 residues long. V shed 5 bases and J 4 bases; nucleotides not matched to a gene: 9. CDR1 and CDR2 (germline): MNHEY, SVGAGI. The CDR3 region is CASSRLRTGTYGYTF. DNA of the CDR3: TGTGCCAGCAGTCGCCTTCGGACAGGGACCTATGGCTACACCTTC.

This clone occurred a few times. V and J are TRBV6-1 and TRBJ1-1, with 9 bases matching TRBD1. The CDR3 totals 12 residues. Germline V CDR1 and CDR2: MNHNS, SASEGT. V shed 7 bases, J shed 7 bases, and the junction held 4 bases outside the gene matches. In DNA form, the CDR3 reads TGTGCCAGCACCTTGGACAGGGGTGAAGCTTTCTTT. Amino acids: CASTLDRGEAFF.

V is TRBV19 and J is TRBJ2-1; TRBD1 might be the D (6 bases). This CDR3 is built from 16 residues. With 6 bases removed from V and 0 bases from J, the gap between germline ends came to 15 bases. Germline V gives CDR1 LNHDA, CDR2 SQIVND (reference sequence). The CDR3 spells CASRGTRGSSYNEQFF. CDR3 sequence (DNA): TGTGCCAGTAGAGGGACCAGGGGAAGCTCCTACAATGAGCAGTTCTTC.

The chain recombines TRBV11-3 with TRBJ1-1, with no clear D. CDR3 length equals 12 residues. Trimming took off 5 bases at V and 2 bases at J, with 6 bases between the two ends. CDR1 SGHNT and CDR2 YENEEA come from the germline V gene. The CDR3 loop is CASSHTNTEAFF. The CDR3 nucleotides read TGTGCCAGCAGCCATACTAACACTGAAGCTTTCTTT.

This chain uses TRBV4-1 with TRBJ2-3, with 8 bases that match TRBD1. The CDR3 length is 13 residues. The ends lost 4 bases at V and 6 bases at J; junction bases unmatched: 3. CDR1 and CDR2 from the germline V gene are MGHRA and YSYEKL. In DNA form, the CDR3 reads TGCGCCAGCAGCCTACGGACAGGGGATACGCAGTATTTT. Protein product: CASSLRTGDTQYF.

This clone was picked up a small number of times. The chain combines TRBV19 with TRBJ2-1; the match to TRBD2 covers 15 bases. This CDR3 contains 16 residues. Trimming took 6 bases from V and 3 from J; bases not matched to a gene: 3. CDR1 is LNHDA and CDR2 is SQIVND in the germline V gene (reference sequence). The DNA for the CDR3 is TGTGCCAGTAGGCCGGGACTAGCGGGAGGCTACAATGAGCAGTTCTTC. This codes for CASRPGLAGGYNEQFF.

The rearrangement uses TRBV9 and TRBJ1-4; D is uncertain. The CDR3 length is 13 residues. V lost 5 bases and J lost 11, with 16 bases in between. In germline, CDR1 is SGDLS, CDR2 YYNGEE. DNA of the CDR3: TGTGCCAGCAGACCCCAGGTTGACGGCAAACTGTTTTTT. Translation gives CASRPQVDGKLFF. Full variable domain (remainder filled in from reference TRBV9 and TRBJ1-4): DSGVTQTPKHLITATGQRVTLRCSPRSGDLSVYWYQQSLDQGLQFLIQYYNGEERAKGNILERFSAQQFPDLHSELNLSSLELGDSALYFCASRPQVDGKLFFGSGTQLSVL.

The chain couples TRBV4-1 to TRBJ2-3; the D gene is possibly TRBD1 (6 bases). Per germline, CDR1 MGHRA and CDR2 YSYEKL. Between the trimmed V and J ends, which lost 0 bases and 2 bases, there was a span of 15 bases. The CDR3 loop spans 17 amino acids. The DNA of the CDR3 is TGCGCCAGCAGCCAAGAAGATCAGGGGAAAGTCACAGATACGCAGTATTTT. It encodes CASSQEDQGKVTDTQYF.

This clone is classed as medium-sized. The chain links TRBV6-1 to TRBJ2-6; no clear D gene. Trimming took off 1 base at V and 0 bases at J, with 4 bases between the two ends. The CDR3 contains 15 residues. The germline V gene encodes CDR1 MNHNS and CDR2 SASEGT. The CDR3 sequence: CASSEEHSGANVLTF. The CDR3 DNA sequence: TGTGCCAGCAGTGAAGAGCACTCTGGGGCCAACGTCCTGACTTTC.

This chain connects TRBV6-6 to TRBJ2-1; D gene uncertain. V was clipped by 6 bases and J by 6 bases, with 6 bases between them. The germline V gene has CDR1 MNHNY and CDR2 SVGAGI (reference sequence). There are 11 residues in the CDR3. CDR3 bases: TGTGCCAGCAGCTTGTTCAATGAGCAGTTCTTC. Protein: CASSLFNEQFF.

The chain links TRBV6-5 to TRBJ2-1; tentatively, D is TRBD1 (6 bases). Trimming pared 5 bases from V and 6 bases from J, leaving 17 bases between. CDR3 size: 15 residues. Germline V gene sequence: CDR1 MNHEY, CDR2 SVGAGI. The CDR3 region has the DNA TGTGCCAGCAGTCCCGAGGACAGCGGATTCAATGAGCAGTTCTTC. This codes for CASSPEDSGFNEQFF.